This is a list of T cell receptor beta chains from one sample in a study of T cells in Graves' hyperthyroidism and ophthalmopathy. TCRdb called the multiplex PCR reads again in MiXCR, with one record for every CDR3 protein. There are around 240,000 distinct CDR3 sequences in the sample; roughly 15% occur only once, and about 14% lies in the top ten. Source material: blood. Source of these receptors: a woman aged 40 to 49 with Graves' hyperthyroidism that later progressed to Graves' ophthalmopathy. The CDR3 runs from the conserved cysteine through the conserved F or W. D genes are given only for firm matches. A row's size may be missing; if present it is once, few, many or a size class.

j_gene	v_gene	abundance	d_gene	CDR3nt	CDR3aa
TRBJ2-3	TRBV30	many	TRBD2	TGTGCCTGGAGTGTACTCCCCCTGGGGAGCGGGAGCGCAGATACGCAGTATTTT	CAWSVLPLGSGSADTQYF
TRBJ2-1	TRBV7-9	many	-	TGTGCCAGCAGCTTAGACCAGAATGAGCAGTTCTTC	CASSLDQNEQFF
TRBJ1-2	TRBV28	many	-	TGTGCCACCTCACTAGACAGCCCGAACTATGGCTACACCTTC	CATSLDSPNYGYTF
TRBJ2-7	TRBV4-2	many	-	TGTGCCAGCAGCCAAGATCCGCCTAGCGAGCAGTACTTC	CASSQDPPSEQYF
TRBJ1-5	TRBV6-2/TRBV6-3	many	-	TGTGCCAGCAGTTACTCTTGGAAGGATCAGCCCCAGCATTTT	CASSYSWKDQPQHF
TRBJ1-2	TRBV11-2	few	-	TGTGCCAGCAGCTTAGACGGTTTCTATGGCTACACCTTC	CASSLDGFYGYTF
TRBJ2-1	TRBV28	many	TRBD2	TGTGCCAGCAGTCCCCGCAGGACTAGCGGGAGGGCCCATGAGCAGTTCTTC	CASSPRRTSGRAHEQFF
TRBJ1-2	TRBV18	many	TRBD1	TGTGCCAGCTCTTGGACAGGGGACTCTAACTATGGCTACACCTTC	CASSWTGDSNYGYTF
TRBJ1-4	TRBV3-1	few	-	TGTGCCAGCAGCCAGATACAGGGTGCTGAAAAACTGTTTTTT	CASSQIQGAEKLFF
TRBJ1-2	TRBV12-3/TRBV12-4	-	-	TGTGCCAGCAGTGAAGTGAAAGGGGCGAATGGCTACACCTTC	CASSEVKGANGYTF
TRBJ1-1	TRBV4-1	many	-	TGCGCCAGCAGCCAAACCCTCCTCGGGGCGACCCGGGGGAAGACTGAAGCTTTCTTT	CASSQTLLGATRGKTEAFF
TRBJ2-5	TRBV7-2	many	TRBD2	TGTGCCAGCAGCCTCAATAGCGGGTTCCAAGAGACCCAGTACTTC	CASSLNSGFQETQYF
TRBJ1-5	TRBV28	many	-	TGTGCCAGCAGTTTGATCGGGGAACCAAATCAGCCCCAGCATTTT	CASSLIGEPNQPQHF
TRBJ2-1	TRBV5-1	many	-	TGCGCCAGCAGCTTGGAAGTGTACAATGAGCAGTTCTTC	CASSLEVYNEQFF
TRBJ2-7	TRBV12-3/TRBV12-4	many	-	TGTGCCAGCAGTTCCCTCGGGTGGGGGAGCGGGTCTGAGCAGTACTTC	CASSSLGWGSGSEQYF
TRBJ1-1	TRBV4-1	-	TRBD1	TGCGCCAGCAGCCTGGGGCCCCGGGACAGGGGGATTAAAGCTTTCTTT	CASSLGPRDRGIKAFF
TRBJ1-4	TRBV12-3/TRBV12-4	many	-	TGTGCCAGCAGTTTTGCACCCACGGGCTTATACGAAAAACTGTTTTTT	CASSFAPTGLYEKLFF
TRBJ2-2	TRBV6-1	many	-	TGTGCCAGCAATCCTCGGACGCCGGGACTCTCAAACACCGGGGAGCTGTTTTTT	CASNPRTPGLSNTGELFF
TRBJ2-1	TRBV28	many	-	TGTGCCAGCAGGCTCGGGGAGAGCTCCTACAATGAGCAGTTCTTC	CASRLGESSYNEQFF
TRBJ1-1	TRBV6-1	many	-	TGTGCCAGCATGCGACAGGCTTGGACTGAAGCTTTCTTT	CASMRQAWTEAFF
TRBJ1-5	TRBV19	many	-	TGTGCCAGTACCCCTCGGGGGTTGGGGAATCAGCCCCAGCATTTT	CASTPRGLGNQPQHF
TRBJ2-2	TRBV2	many	TRBD2	TGTGCCAGCAGCGTAAGACTAGCGGGAGGATTTAACACCGGGGAGCTGTTTTTT	CASSVRLAGGFNTGELFF
TRBJ2-3	TRBV10-1	many	TRBD2	TGCGCCAGCAGTGAGTTTGTTAGCGGGAGCACAGATACGCAGTATTTT	CASSEFVSGSTDTQYF
TRBJ1-4	TRBV6-1	many	TRBD1	TGTGCCAGCAGTGAAGCTCTGGGGGACAGGGCTAAACTGTTTTTT	CASSEALGDRAKLFF
TRBJ2-1	TRBV2	many	TRBD2	TGTGCCAGCAGTTCCGAAGCGGGAGTAATTGGCAATGAGCAGTTCTTC	CASSSEAGVIGNEQFF
TRBJ1-2	TRBV15	-	-	TGTGCCACCAGCAGAGAGTTGGCTGGCTACACCTTC	CATSRELAGYTF
TRBJ2-3	TRBV2	many	TRBD2	TGTGCCATTCGGACTAGCGGAAGCACAGATACGCAGTATTTT	CAIRTSGSTDTQYF
TRBJ1-4	TRBV6-5	few	-	TGTGCCAGCAGTTACAAGGGGCGCGATGAAAAACTGTTTTTT	CASSYKGRDEKLFF
TRBJ1-1	TRBV27	many	-	TGTGCCAGCAGTTCCCCGGCGGGGGCCACTGAAGCTTTCTTT	CASSSPAGATEAFF
TRBJ2-3	TRBV7-9	many	-	TGTGCCAGCAGCGACCCTCTAAGGGGTGATCATACGCAGTATTTT	CASSDPLRGDHTQYF
TRBJ2-3	TRBV4-1	-	TRBD1	TGCGCCAGCAGCCAAGGGCCGGGACAGGGGCCTCAAGATACGCAGTATTTT	CASSQGPGQGPQDTQYF
TRBJ2-1	TRBV7-6	many	-	TGTGCCAGCAGCCCAGCGGGCTGGGGTGAGCAGTTCTTC	CASSPAGWGEQFF
TRBJ2-1	TRBV5-1	many	TRBD2	TGCGCCAGCAGCCCGCTAGCGGGAGTTAACAATGAGCAGTTCTTC	CASSPLAGVNNEQFF
TRBJ2-7	TRBV7-9	many	-	TGTGCCAGCAGCTTAAAGGACTCTAAGTACGAGCAGTACTTC	CASSLKDSKYEQYF
TRBJ1-3	TRBV15	few	-	TGTGCCACCAGCCGAGGGGGAGGAAACACCATATATTTT	CATSRGGGNTIYF
TRBJ1-4	TRBV6-1	many	-	TGTGCCAGCAGTTACGGACGTCGGGGCGAAAAACTGTTTTTT	CASSYGRRGEKLFF
TRBJ2-5	TRBV9	many	TRBD2	TGTGCCAGCAGCGGTAGCGGGAGGCCTCAAGAGACCCAGTACTTC	CASSGSGRPQETQYF
TRBJ2-1	TRBV7-9	many	TRBD2	TGTGCCAGCAGCTTAGCGACGTTTGGGACTAGCGGGAGCTCACAGTTCTTC	CASSLATFGTSGSSQFF
TRBJ2-7	TRBV28	many	TRBD2	TGTGCCAGCAGCCAGGGCGAAAGCGGGAGTAAGAGATGGGGGCAGTACTTC	CASSQGESGSKRWGQYF
TRBJ2-5	TRBV6-1	-	TRBD2	TGTGCCAGCATGAAGGAGCGGGGTATGCAAGAGACCCAGTACTTC	CASMKERGMQETQYF
TRBJ2-2	TRBV11-2	many	-	TGTGCCAGCAGCTTCTTTAAAGCGGTTCTGAACACCGGGGAGCTGTTTTTT	CASSFFKAVLNTGELFF
TRBJ1-2	TRBV28	many	-	TGTGCCAGCAGCCGAATCGGTCTCGGCGGCTACACCTTC	CASSRIGLGGYTF
TRBJ1-4	TRBV27	many	TRBD1	TGTGCCAGCAGTTTCCAAACAGGGGCTCTAGAGAAACTGTTTTTT	CASSFQTGALEKLFF
TRBJ2-1	TRBV29-1	many	TRBD2	TGCAGCGGCCGCGGTGGTAATAGCGGGATGTTCTCCTACAATGAGCAGTTCTTC	CSGRGGNSGMFSYNEQFF
TRBJ1-1	TRBV2	many	-	TGTGCCAGCAGTGACCACCACACTGAAGCTTTCTTT	CASSDHHTEAFF
TRBJ2-5	TRBV6-1	many	-	TGTGCCAGCCGAAAGAGAGCATGGGAGACCCAGTACTTC	CASRKRAWETQYF
TRBJ2-1	TRBV27	many	-	TGTGCCAGCAGTTTATACGGACAGTCATCCTACAATGAGCAGTTCTTC	CASSLYGQSSYNEQFF
TRBJ1-6	TRBV5-5	many	-	TGTGCCAGCAGCTTGGGAAGTCTAGCTAATTCACCCCTCCACTTT	CASSLGSLANSPLHF
TRBJ2-7	TRBV29-1	many	TRBD1	TGCAGCGCCCGTGAGGGACAGCTCTTATCGGAGCAGTACTTC	CSAREGQLLSEQYF
TRBJ2-6	TRBV3-1	few	TRBD2	TGTGCCAGCAGCCAAGGGGGGAGGGATGGGGCCAACGTCCTGACTTTC	CASSQGGRDGANVLTF
TRBJ2-5	TRBV9	-	TRBD2	TGTGCCAGCAGCCGGGGGGGGGCCGGGGTGGAGACCCAGTACTTC	CASSRGGAGVETQYF